A single sample gave rise to the 32 T cell receptor beta chains below, sequenced in a study of Graves' ophthalmopathy and Graves' hyperthyroidism. Researchers took RNA transcripts and amplified TCR beta CDR3 regions from them. RT-PCR in the first round used HTBI primers; a second-round multiplex PCR followed. TCRdb called the multiplex PCR reads again in MiXCR, with one record for every CDR3 protein. This sample carries roughly 1.1 million distinct CDR3 sequences, roughly two fifths of them seen once, and the ten largest clones take roughly 10%. The sequencing input was peripheral blood or thyroid tissue (not recorded which). These receptors came from an adult man with Graves' hyperthyroidism.

Ten or more counts support this clonotype. The J gene is TRBJ1-2, the V gene TRBV7-3; D not certain. CDR3 length: 15 residues. With 1 base removed from V and 5 bases from J, the gap between germline ends came to 14 bases. Germline CDR1 and CDR2: SGHTA and FQGTGA. Written as DNA, the CDR3 is TGTGCCAGCAGCTTAAGCGGCGGCCAGCCATATGGCTACACCTTC. Its translation: CASSLSGGQPYGYTF.

Ten or more counts support this clonotype. The chain carries TRBV7-9 and TRBJ1-4; D may be TRBD1 (5 bases). Germline V CDR1 and CDR2: SEHNR, FQNEAQ (reference sequence). Trimming shortened V by 5 bases and J by 12 bases, and 13 bases separated the two germline ends. This CDR3 is 12 amino acids long. The DNA of the CDR3 is TGTGCCAGCAGCCCAGAGGACAATCAACTGTTTTTT. It specifies CASSPEDNQLFF.

This chain links TRBV3-1 with TRBJ2-5; TRBD2 matches 10 bases. V shed 4 bases and J 2 bases; nucleotides not matched to a gene: 10. This CDR3 is built from 17 residues. The germline CDR1 and CDR2 sequences are LGHDT and YNNKEL (reference sequence). CDR3 loop: CASSPDYGTSVQETQYF. DNA for the CDR3: TGTGCCAGCAGCCCAGATTATGGGACTAGCGTACAAGAGACCCAGTACTTC.

A few counts support this clonotype. This chain links TRBV10-2 with TRBJ1-1, with D tentatively TRBD1 (5 bases). With 0 bases removed from V and 1 base from J, the gap between germline ends came to 9 bases. Germline lookup yields CDR1 WSHSY and CDR2 SAAADI. The CDR3 sequence is 15 residues long. CDR3 sequence reads: CASSESRQTNTEAFF. In nucleotides, the CDR3 is TGCGCCAGCAGTGAGTCCCGACAGACGAACACTGAAGCTTTCTTT.

Regarding this clonotype: A much larger clone lies a single base off, so this may be a read error. The chain recombines TRBV7-3 with TRBJ1-2; D is perhaps TRBD1 (5 bases). The V end was cut by 1 base, the J end by 9 bases, with 21 bases between. The CDR3 contains 16 residues. In germline, CDR1 is SGHTA, CDR2 FQGTGA. CDR3 coding DNA: TGTGCCAGCAGCTTAAGGGTCAGGCCGGTAGGGGAAAGCTACACCTTC. Translating it yields CASSLRVRPVGESYTF.

The gene calls are TRBV5-1 and TRBJ2-5; 8 bases line up with TRBD1. The CDR3 spans 14 residues. The trim removed 4 bases at V and 5 bases at J, leaving 7 bases unmatched. Germline loops: CDR1 SGHRS, CDR2 YFSETQ. In DNA form, the CDR3 reads TGCGCCAGCAGCGGACAGGGAGAGCGGGAGACCCAGTACTTC. It yields the protein CASSGQGERETQYF.

The chain joins TRBV15 to TRBJ1-3; maybe TRBD1 (5 bases). Deletions cut 0 bases from V and 0 bases from J, with 12 bases between. Germline V CDR1 and CDR2: LNHNV, YYDKDF (reference sequence). CDR3 size: 17 residues. CDR3 in DNA: TGTGCCACCAGCAGAGACCGGTCGGGGCCCTCTGGAAACACCATATATTTT. The encoded protein is CATSRDRSGPSGNTIYF.

Concerning this clonotype: A much larger clone differs from this one at a single base, so this may be a read error. The chain has TRBV5-1 and TRBJ1-1; possible D gene TRBD1, 5 bases. The germline V and J ends were trimmed by 0 bases and 7 bases, with 16 bases remaining between them. This CDR3 region has 15 residues. The V gene's germline CDR1 is SGHRS and CDR2 YFSETQ. The chain's CDR3 is CASSLVMGLDFEAFF. CDR3 bases: TGCGCCAGCAGCTTGGTTATGGGGCTCGATTTTGAAGCTTTCTTT.

In regard to this clonotype: The junction and the germline gene differ at one end; a read error may be behind it. The genes are TRBV10-2 and TRBJ2-7, with TRBD1 identical over 7 bases. This CDR3 comprises 16 residues. Germline V gene lookup returns CDR1 WSHSY and CDR2 SAAADI. The CDR3 loop reads CASSQSGTAVGYEQYF. CDR3 DNA: TGTGCCAGCAGTCAATCCGGGACAGCGGTCGGCTACGAGCAGTACTTC.

This clonotype was seen a few times. The V call is TRBV4-3, the J call TRBJ2-7; 12 nucleotides align to TRBD1. The CDR3 loop spans 16 amino acids. Germline-derived CDR1 and CDR2 are LGHNA and YSLEER. J gave up 6 bases and V 0 bases, and 6 bases lay outside the gene matches. The CDR3 nucleotides are TGCGCCAGCAGCCAAGACCGGGACAGGGGGCTTAGCGAGCAGTACTTC. Translating it yields CASSQDRDRGLSEQYF.

This clonotype appeared a few times. The gene calls are TRBV2 and TRBJ1-2; D ambiguous. The germline V and J ends were trimmed by 6 bases and 2 bases, with 13 bases remaining between them. This CDR3 has 14 amino acids. CDR1 is SNHLY and CDR2 is FYNNEI in the germline V gene. CDR3 sequence: CASSNRDLNYGYTF. The CDR3, as DNA: TGTGCCAGCAGCAACAGAGACCTGAACTATGGCTACACCTTC. Using reference TRBV2 and TRBJ1-2 for the parts outside the CDR3, the full variable domain is EPEVTQTPSHQVTQMGQEVILRCVPISNHLYFYWYRQILGQKVEFLVSFYNNEISEKSEIFDDQFSVERPDGSNFTLKIRSTKLEDSAMYFCASSNRDLNYGYTFGSGTRLTVV.

This clonotype has ten or more counts. The gene calls are TRBV20-1 and TRBJ2-2, with 10 nucleotides matching TRBD2. Germline CDR1 DFQATT, CDR2 SNEGSKA (reference sequence). This CDR3 comprises 14 residues. V lost 0 bases, J lost 5 bases, and 0 bases stayed unmatched. CDR3 in amino acids: CSARDSGGTGELFF. The CDR3, as DNA: TGCAGTGCTAGAGATAGCGGGGGGACCGGGGAGCTGTTTTTT.

This clonotype was recorded at least ten times. The CDR3: CASSPLLMNTEAFF. The CDR3 DNA follows: TGTGCCAGCAGCCCGTTGCTCATGAACACTGAAGCTTTCTTT. The V gene is TRBV12-3 or TRBV12-4, the J gene TRBJ1-1, with D uncertain. This CDR3 is built from 14 residues. Trimming cost V 6 bases and J 0 bases, with 11 bases left between them.

This clonotype was seen many times. The rearrangement joins TRBV29-1 to TRBJ1-1, with 8 bases lining up with TRBD1. V shed 8 bases, J shed 5 bases, and the junction held 7 bases outside the gene matches. The CDR3 consists of 12 residues. Germline V CDR1 and CDR2: SQVTM, ANQGSEA. The CDR3: CSSGQGGTEAFF. The CDR3, as DNA: TGCAGCTCCGGACAGGGAGGTACTGAAGCTTTCTTT.

The CDR3 coding sequence is TGTGCCAGCGAGTCGGGACAGGGGACTAACGTCCTGACTTTC. Translation: CASESGQGTNVLTF. This chain links TRBV7-9 with TRBJ2-6; 10 bases are a match to TRBD1. Looked up from germline, CDR1 is SEHNR and CDR2 is FQNEAQ (reference sequence). The CDR3 loop spans 14 amino acids. J lost 10 bases, V lost 8 bases, and 8 bases had no gene match.

As regards this clonotype: One end of the junction does not line up with germline, which may come from a read error. This rearrangement joins TRBV7-2 to TRBJ2-7; D perhaps matches TRBD2 (5 bases). The CDR3 sequence is 14 residues long. Germline CDR1 reads SGHTA; CDR2 reads FQGNSA. The CDR3 DNA reads TGTGCCGGCAGCTCCACGAGGGCGACCTATGAGCAGTACTTC. Translated, it gives CAGSSTRATYEQYF.

This clonotype was detected ten times or more. The chain combines TRBV5-6 with TRBJ1-1; the D is unclear. V lost 4 bases and J lost 12, with 16 bases in between. This CDR3 contains 12 residues. Germline V lookup: CDR1 SGHDT, CDR2 YYEEEE. The CDR3 region is CASSPGSGETFF. CDR3 sequence (DNA): TGTGCCAGCAGCCCCGGGAGCGGAGAGACTTTCTTT.

This clonotype was counted ten times or more. The V and J genes are TRBV29-1 and TRBJ1-2; 7 positions agree with TRBD1. Per germline, CDR1 SQVTM and CDR2 ANQGSEA. The CDR3 contains 18 residues. The V and J ends lost 3 bases and 4 bases, in that order; junction bases with no gene match: 20. DNA of the CDR3: TGCAGCGTTGATCCCGAGACAGGTGGAATACAGGGGTTCTATGGCTACACCTTC. Amino acid sequence: CSVDPETGGIQGFYGYTF. The complete variable domain, with remaining parts taken from reference TRBV29-1 and TRBJ1-2, reads SAVISQKPSRDICQRGTSLTIQCQVDSQVTMMFWYRQQPGQSLTLIATANQGSEATYESGFVIDKFPISRPNLTFSTLTVSNMSPEDSSIYLCSVDPETGGIQGFYGYTFGSGTRLTVV.

This clonotype was counted ten times or more. This chain links TRBV15 with TRBJ2-7; 7 nucleotides match TRBD1. The V gene's germline CDR1 is LNHNV and CDR2 YYDKDF (reference sequence). The CDR3 spans 16 residues. V shed 5 bases, J shed 4 bases, and the junction held 14 bases outside the gene matches. In nucleotides, the CDR3 is TGTGCCACCAGCGGGACCCGACAGGGAAAGGATTACGAGCAGTACTTC. Encoded protein: CATSGTRQGKDYEQYF.

This clonotype was counted between two and nine times. The V call is TRBV3-1, the J call TRBJ1-1, with D tentatively TRBD1 (6 bases). The V end was cut by 4 bases, the J end by 2 bases, with 17 bases between. The germline V gene encodes CDR1 LGHDT and CDR2 YNNKEL (reference sequence). The CDR3 loop spans 16 amino acids. CDR3 loop: CASSPDTGRINTEAFF. In DNA form, the CDR3 reads TGTGCCAGCAGCCCCGATACAGGGAGAATCAACACTGAAGCTTTCTTT. Combining the CDR3 with reference TRBV3-1 and TRBJ1-1 gives the whole variable domain DTAVSQTPKYLVTQMGNDKSIKCEQNLGHDTMYWYKQDSKKFLKIMFSYNNKELIINETVPNRFSPKSPDKAHLNLHINSLELGDSAVYFCASSPDTGRINTEAFFGQGTRLTVV.

A few counts support this clonotype. The V call is TRBV7-2, the J call TRBJ1-5; D is perhaps TRBD1 (5 bases). Germline V gene sequence: CDR1 SGHTA, CDR2 FQGNSA. Trimming pared 3 bases from V and 1 base from J, leaving 10 bases between. The CDR3 runs to 15 residues. The CDR3 region is CASSFYRQSNQPQHF. CDR3 nucleotide sequence: TGTGCCAGCAGCTTTTATAGACAGAGCAATCAGCCCCAGCATTTT.

As regards this clonotype: The germline gene is not matched at one end of the junction; a read error may be the cause. The chain joins TRBV4-3 to TRBJ1-6; D perhaps matches TRBD1 (6 bases). There are 16 residues in the CDR3. Germline lookup yields CDR1 LGHNA and CDR2 YSLEER. The DNA of the CDR3 is TGCGCCAGCGGCCAAACCGTGGGACAAACGGGTTCACCCCTCCACTTT. It specifies CASGQTVGQTGSPLHF.

This clonotype was counted at least ten times. The chain recombines TRBV7-8 with TRBJ2-5, with 7 bases lining up with TRBD1. The CDR3 covers 14 residues. Germline V lookup: CDR1 SGHVS, CDR2 FQNEAQ. V lost 5 bases and J lost 4; bases outside the gene matches: 7. CDR3 nucleotides: TGTGCCAGCAGCCTACGGGACAGCTTAGAGACCCAGTACTTC. Protein: CASSLRDSLETQYF.

This clonotype was detected a few times. The chain uses TRBV29-1 and TRBJ2-5, with D uncertain. The CDR3 sequence is 15 residues long. Germline-derived CDR1 and CDR2 are SQVTM and ANQGSEA. Trimming removed 4 bases from V and 4 bases from J, with 19 bases in between. CDR3 nucleotide sequence: TGCAGCGTTGGAAGTTTTTCGGTGGCATCAGAGACCCAGTACTTC. It yields the protein CSVGSFSVASETQYF.

This clonotype was counted only a few times. The chain combines TRBV7-3 with TRBJ2-5; TRBD1 or TRBD2 may be the D gene (6 bases each). Germline values: CDR1 SGHTA, CDR2 FQGTGA. V was trimmed by 4 bases and J by 7 bases, leaving 7 bases between them. The CDR3 has 11 residues. CDR3: CASSSGATQYF. The CDR3 DNA is TGTGCCAGCAGCTCGGGGGCGACCCAGTACTTC.

This chain uses TRBV7-9 with TRBJ1-1, with 9 positions matching TRBD1. The CDR3 has 16 amino acids. The J segment lost 2 bases and the V segment lost 5 bases, leaving 9 bases of the junction unmatched. The V gene's germline CDR1 is SEHNR and CDR2 FQNEAQ (reference sequence). The DNA of the CDR3 is TGTGCCAGCAGCCCCGATCCGGGACAGGGTAACACTGAAGCTTTCTTT. Its translation: CASSPDPGQGNTEAFF.

The chain has TRBV11-2 and TRBJ1-5; TRBD1 might be the D (5 bases). V shed 5 bases and J shed 14 bases, with 19 bases lying between them. CDR1 is SGHAT and CDR2 is FQNNGV in the germline V gene. The CDR3 totals 13 residues. As DNA, the CDR3 is TGTGCCAGCAGCGGAAGGGACGGGCCCTACGAGCATTTT. Amino acid sequence: CASSGRDGPYEHF.

The rearrangement links TRBV29-1 to TRBJ2-3, with 7 bases lining up with TRBD1. The V segment lost 6 bases and the J segment 2 bases; nucleotides outside the gene matches: 5. This CDR3 has 13 residues. Germline V gene sequence: CDR1 SQVTM, CDR2 ANQGSEA. CDR3 coding DNA: TGCAGCGTGCGGACAGGTGTCACAGATACGCAGTATTTT. This encodes CSVRTGVTDTQYF.

This clonotype was seen repeatedly, ten times or more. The chain is built from TRBV7-8 and TRBJ1-1, with D possibly matching TRBD1 (5 bases). The CDR3 extends over 14 amino acids. Germline loops: CDR1 SGHVS, CDR2 FQNEAQ. V lost 5 bases and J 4 bases, leaving 14 bases between the germline ends. The CDR3: CASSVRERFTEAFF. CDR3 in DNA: TGTGCCAGCAGCGTCAGGGAGAGGTTCACTGAAGCTTTCTTT.

This clonotype came up many times. The genes are TRBV5-1 and TRBJ1-4; TRBD1 aligns across 8 bases. The CDR3 length is 15 residues. Germline V lookup: CDR1 SGHRS, CDR2 YFSETQ. With V trimmed by 4 bases and J by 8 bases, 10 bases remained unmatched. This chain's CDR3 is CASSPRQGKVEKLFF. CDR3 sequence (DNA): TGCGCCAGCAGCCCCCGACAGGGGAAGGTCGAAAAACTGTTTTTT.

Regarding this clonotype: Being one base from a much bigger clone, this may be a read error. This chain joins TRBV29-1 and TRBJ2-3; D may be TRBD1 (5 bases). The CDR3 covers 11 residues. The V end lost 0 bases, the J end lost 9 bases, and 7 bases lay between the germline ends. Germline V gene lookup returns CDR1 SQVTM and CDR2 ANQGSEA. The CDR3 nucleotides read TGCAGCGTTGAAGAGGCAGGGACGCAGTATTTT. Translated: CSVEEAGTQYF.

The chain links TRBV7-3 to TRBJ2-5; D tentatively fits TRBD1 or TRBD2 (6 bases each). Trimming took 0 bases from V and 5 from J, leaving 13 bases between them. Germline CDR1 and CDR2: SGHTA and FQGTGA. The CDR3 loop spans 15 amino acids. CDR3 nucleotides: TGTGCCAGCAGCTTAACCGGGGGCGCTTGGGAGACCCAGTACTTC. As protein: CASSLTGGAWETQYF.